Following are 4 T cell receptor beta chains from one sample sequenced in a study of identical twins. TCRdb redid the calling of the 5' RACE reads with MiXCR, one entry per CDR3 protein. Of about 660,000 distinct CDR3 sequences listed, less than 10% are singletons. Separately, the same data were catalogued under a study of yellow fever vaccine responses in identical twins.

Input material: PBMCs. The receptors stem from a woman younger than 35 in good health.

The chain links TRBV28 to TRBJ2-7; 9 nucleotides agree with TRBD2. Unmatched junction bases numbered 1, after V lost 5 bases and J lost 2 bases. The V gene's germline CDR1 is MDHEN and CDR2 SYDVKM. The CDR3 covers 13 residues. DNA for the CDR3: TGTGCCAGCAGTGGGACTAGCACCTACGAGCAGTACTTC. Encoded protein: CASSGTSTYEQYF.

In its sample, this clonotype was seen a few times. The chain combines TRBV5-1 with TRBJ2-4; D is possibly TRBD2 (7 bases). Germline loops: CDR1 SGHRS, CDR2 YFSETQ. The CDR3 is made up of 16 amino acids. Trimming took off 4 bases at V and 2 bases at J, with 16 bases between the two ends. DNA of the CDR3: TGCGCCAGCAGCCTGGAAGGGGGGGCGACCAAAAACATTCAGTACTTC. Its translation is CASSLEGGATKNIQYF.

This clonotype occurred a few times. This chain's CDR3 is CATRGGGRDTQPQHF. The DNA for the CDR3 is TGTGCCACCAGAGGGGGGGGGCGCGATACTCAGCCCCAGCATTTT. V gene TRBV27 combines with J gene TRBJ1-5, with TRBD1 as a possible D gene (6 bases). V was cut by 10 bases and J by 6 bases, with 22 bases left in between. Germline V CDR1 and CDR2: MNHEY, SMNVEV (reference sequence). There are 15 residues in the CDR3.

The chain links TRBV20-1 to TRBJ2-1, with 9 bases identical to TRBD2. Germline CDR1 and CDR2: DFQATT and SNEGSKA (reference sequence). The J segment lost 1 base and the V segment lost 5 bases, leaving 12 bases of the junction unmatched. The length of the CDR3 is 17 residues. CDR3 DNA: TGCAGTGCTCAAACGCTATTAGCGGGAGTGTCCTACAATGAGCAGTTCTTC. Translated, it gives CSAQTLLAGVSYNEQFF.